This T cell receptor beta chain was found in a study of T cells after yellow fever vaccination. TCRdb reanalysed the 5' RACE reads using MiXCR and keeps one entry per CDR3 protein. The sample yields approximately 610,000 distinct CDR3 sequences, about 15% seen once. This clonotype was seen a handful of times. Antigen unknown. General study points: The study re-detected most primary-vaccination clones after the booster (nearly 97% CD4, 80% to 90% CD8). The study found a weaker secondary response that peaked faster, day 5 versus 15. A minor fraction of clonotypes spanned both CD4 and CD8 compartments.

The TCR was taken from a man younger than 35 who received the YFV17D yellow fever vaccine. The sample here was PBMCs, taken around 5 days after the first yellow fever vaccination.

The CDR3 nucleotides read TGTGCCAGCAGCCCGGCGGGACAGGCTTATGGGCAGTACGTC. Amino acid sequence: CASSPAGQAYGQYV. V and J are TRBV5-6 and TRBJ2-7; 8 bases map to TRBD1. V lost 4 bases, J lost 9 bases, and 12 bases stayed unmatched. Germline CDR1 is SGHDT and CDR2 is YYEEEE. CDR3 length: 14 residues.